This T cell receptor beta chain is drawn from a study of blood T cell repertoires in COVID-19. About the research overall: T cells, B-cell-depleted T cells, or PBMCs supplied cDNA or gDNA.

Data came from immunoSEQ multiplex PCR; TCRdb stores just in-frame clones and leaves some out. The table lists tens of thousands of clones, roughly three quarters of them singletons. While infection was still active, Seattle patients were enrolled and then followed longitudinally. The germline gives CDR1 MDHEN, CDR2 SYDVKM. The length of the CDR3 is 14 residues. The trim removed 7 bases at V and 4 bases at J, leaving 3 bases unmatched. Sequenced: peripheral blood. This clonotype was obtained from a man between 60 and 75 years old with COVID-19, enrolled during active disease. The chain employs TRBV28 and TRBJ2-2; 10 nucleotides agree with TRBD2. This chain's CDR3 is CASIASGSTGELFF. DNA for the CDR3: TGTGCCAGCATTGCTAGCGGGAGCACCGGGGAGCTGTTTTTT.